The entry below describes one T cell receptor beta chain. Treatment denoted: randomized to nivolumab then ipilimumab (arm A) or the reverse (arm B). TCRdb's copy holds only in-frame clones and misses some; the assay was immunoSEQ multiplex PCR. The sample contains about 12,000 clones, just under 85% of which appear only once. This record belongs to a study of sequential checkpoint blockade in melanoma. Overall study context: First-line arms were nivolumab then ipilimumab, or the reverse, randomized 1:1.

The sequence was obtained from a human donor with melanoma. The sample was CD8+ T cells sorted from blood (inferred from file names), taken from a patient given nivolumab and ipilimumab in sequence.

This CDR3 reads CASSLGGQGGDGYTF. The CDR3 bases are TGCGCCAGCAGCCTAGGAGGACAGGGCGGCGATGGCTACACCTTC. V usage is TRBV4-1 and J usage is TRBJ1-2; 8 nucleotides align to TRBD1. The CDR3 runs 15 residues. V dropped 4 bases and J dropped 6; count of bases not matched to a gene: 10. Germline V gene data show CDR1 as MGHRA and CDR2 as YSYEKL.